The 13 T cell receptor beta chains below were found in one sample sequenced in a study of T cells in Graves' hyperthyroidism and ophthalmopathy (dated by TCRdb to between 2018 and 2020). Receptors were amplified or captured by multiplex PCR. The data were produced on an Illumina HiSeq 2000. The TCR beta CDR3 regions were amplified from the RNA transcripts. The first round of RT-PCR for the TCR CDR3 was performed with the HTBI primer set and the Qiagen OneStep RT-PCR kit. TCRdb ran its own pipeline on the public reads, namely fastp trimming at Q25 and MiXCR clone calling, and kept in-frame beta chains. Merged by CDR3 protein, the rows form single entries marked with the most common genes and DNA. The table for this sample lists approximately 400,000 distinct CDR3 sequences; 11% to 15% of them were counted only once. The top ten clonotypes cover 28% of the sample. Specimen: blood. These receptor sequences come from a man aged 50 or older with Graves' ophthalmopathy.

The V and J genes are TRBV20-1 and TRBJ2-7, with 7 bases lining up with TRBD2. The length of the CDR3 is 11 residues. Looked up from germline, CDR1 is DFQATT and CDR2 is SNEGSKA (reference sequence). The V gene end was trimmed by 3 bases and the J gene end by 6 bases; junction bases not matched to a gene: 2. CDR3 sequence: CSASRGVEQYF. CDR3 DNA: TGCAGTGCTAGCCGGGGGGTCGAGCAGTACTTC.

This clonotype was observed many times. The gene calls are TRBV29-1 and TRBJ2-5; 8 positions agree with TRBD1. The CDR3 loop spans 14 amino acids. Germline V gene data show CDR1 as SQVTM and CDR2 as ANQGSEA. V was pared by 3 bases and J by 0 bases, with 3 bases of the junction left unmatched. Here the CDR3 DNA reads TGCAGCGTTGAGGACAGGGCCCACCAAGAGACCCAGTACTTC. Translating gives CSVEDRAHQETQYF.

This chain connects TRBV6-1 to TRBJ1-1, with TRBD1 as a possible D gene (5 bases). V lost 6 bases to trimming and J lost 13 bases, with 24 bases between them. The CDR3 covers 14 residues. Germline V gene sequence: CDR1 MNHNS, CDR2 SASEGT. This chain's CDR3 is CASSITETALQLFF. CDR3 DNA: TGTGCCAGCAGCATTACCGAGACAGCACTCCAACTTTTCTTT.

This clonotype has at least ten counts. The rearrangement joins TRBV18 to TRBJ2-3; D is uncertain. This CDR3 comprises 13 residues. Trimming removed 5 bases from V and 0 bases from J, with 6 bases in between. In germline, CDR1 is KGHSH, CDR2 LQKENI. CDR3 in amino acids: CASSDSSTDTQYF. The CDR3 DNA reads as TGTGCCAGCTCAGATTCTAGCACAGATACGCAGTATTTT.

This clonotype has a count of ten or more. This rearrangement joins TRBV28 to TRBJ2-1; perhaps TRBD1 as D (6 bases). Germline CDR1 reads MDHEN; CDR2 reads SYDVKM. V was shortened by 6 bases and J by 0 bases, with 12 bases between the two germline ends. The CDR3 sequence is 15 residues long. The CDR3 coding sequence is TGTGCCAGCAGAAAACTCAGGGGCTCCTACAATGAGCAGTTCTTC. Its translation is CASRKLRGSYNEQFF.

V is TRBV6-2 or TRBV6-3 and J is TRBJ2-5; tentatively, D is TRBD2 (5 bases). CDR1 and CDR2 (germline): MNHEY, SVGEGT. The ends were cut back, 7 bases at V and 4 bases at J, with 13 bases in the middle. The CDR3 has 13 residues. The DNA for the CDR3 is TGTGCCAGCAACTTACTAGGGTCAGAGACCCAGTACTTC. Translating it yields CASNLLGSETQYF.

On this clonotype itself: A much more abundant neighbour one base away suggests this may be a read error. The genes are TRBV11-2 and TRBJ1-2; D is uncertain. The CDR3 consists of 19 residues. In germline, CDR1 is SGHAT, CDR2 FQNNGV. The CDR3 protein is CASSLGYRQSNSPNYGYAF. CDR3 nucleotide sequence: TGTGCCAGCAGCTTAGGTTATCGGCAATCTAATTCGCCTAACTATGGCTACGCCTTC. Using reference TRBV11-2 and TRBJ1-2 for the parts outside the CDR3, the full variable domain is EAGVAQSPRYKIIEKRQSVAFWCNPISGHATLYWYQQILGQGPKLLIQFQNNGVVDDSQLPKDRFSAERLKGVDSTLKIQPAKLEDSAVYLCASSLGYRQSNSPNYGYAFGSGTRLTVV.

This clonotype was seen only a few times. The chain carries TRBV6-7 and TRBJ2-7; D ambiguous. Being an ORF, TRBV6-7 has a function that is uncertain. Trimming stripped 0 bases from V and 0 bases from J, with 15 bases between. CDR3 length: 17 residues. CDR3 residues: CASSYSSFKVSSYEQYF. The CDR3 DNA reads TGTGCCAGCAGTTACTCGAGTTTTAAGGTTTCCTCCTACGAGCAGTACTTC.

This clonotype was recorded many times. This chain links TRBV28 with TRBJ1-6, with D possibly being TRBD1 (5 bases). This CDR3 is built from 14 residues. CDR1 MDHEN and CDR2 SYDVKM come from the germline V gene. V was trimmed by 2 bases and J by 5 bases, leaving 7 bases between them. CDR3 sequence: CASSLQGNNSPLHF. In nucleotides, the CDR3 is TGTGCCAGCAGTTTACAGGGAAATAATTCACCCCTCCACTTT.

In its sample, this clonotype was seen many times. The chain links TRBV6-1 to TRBJ2-7, with D perhaps TRBD1 (5 bases). Trimming stripped 7 bases from V and 3 bases from J, with 13 bases between. Looked up from germline, CDR1 is MNHNS and CDR2 is SASEGT. This CDR3 has 13 amino acids. As DNA, the CDR3 is TGTGCCAGCAAGCAGGGTCCGATCTACGAGCAGTACTTC. This gives the protein CASKQGPIYEQYF.

As to this clonotype: This may be a read error: a much more frequent sequence differs by one nucleotide. J is TRBJ1-1 and V is TRBV12-3 or TRBV12-4, with a weak D call TRBD1 (6 bases). The CDR3 totals 14 residues. The CDR3, as DNA: TGTGCCGGCAGTTTTGGGGGGGCGAGCACTGAAGCTTTCTTT. Encoded protein: CAGSFGGASTEAFF.

This clonotype was seen repeatedly, ten times or more. The V and J genes are TRBV28 and TRBJ2-5; unclear D gene. The CDR3 totals 13 residues. In germline, CDR1 is MDHEN, CDR2 SYDVKM. V lost 3 bases, J lost 0 bases, and 5 bases lay in between. Here the CDR3 reads CASSFRDQETQYF. CDR3 in DNA: TGTGCCAGCAGTTTCCGGGACCAAGAGACCCAGTACTTC.

The rearrangement links TRBV7-9 to TRBJ1-6; a weak D match, TRBD1 (5 bases). This CDR3 is built from 14 residues. CDR1 is SEHNR, CDR2 FQNEAQ, per germline (reference sequence). V dropped 2 bases and J dropped 9 bases, with 11 bases sitting between them. CDR3 DNA sequence: TGTGCCAGCAGCTTACAGGGAGTTTCTTCACCCCTCCACTTT. Protein sequence: CASSLQGVSSPLHF.